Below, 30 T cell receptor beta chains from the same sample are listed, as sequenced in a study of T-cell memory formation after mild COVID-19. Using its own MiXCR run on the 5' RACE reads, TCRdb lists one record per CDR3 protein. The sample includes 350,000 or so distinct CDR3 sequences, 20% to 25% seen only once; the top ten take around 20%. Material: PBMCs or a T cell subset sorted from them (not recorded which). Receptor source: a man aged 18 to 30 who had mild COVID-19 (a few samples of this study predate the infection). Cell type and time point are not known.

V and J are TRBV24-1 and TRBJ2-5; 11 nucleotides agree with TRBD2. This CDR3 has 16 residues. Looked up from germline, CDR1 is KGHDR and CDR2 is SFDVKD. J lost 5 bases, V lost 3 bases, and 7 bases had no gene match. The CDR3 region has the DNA TGTGCCACCAGTGATGGCCTAGCGGGGGGTGAGGAGACCCAGTACTTC. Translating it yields CATSDGLAGGEETQYF.

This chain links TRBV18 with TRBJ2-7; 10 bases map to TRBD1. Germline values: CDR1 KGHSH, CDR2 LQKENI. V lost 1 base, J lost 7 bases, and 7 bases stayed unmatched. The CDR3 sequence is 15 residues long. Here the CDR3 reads CASSPQRDRGKEQYF. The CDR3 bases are TGTGCCAGCTCACCACAACGGGACAGGGGTAAAGAGCAGTACTTC.

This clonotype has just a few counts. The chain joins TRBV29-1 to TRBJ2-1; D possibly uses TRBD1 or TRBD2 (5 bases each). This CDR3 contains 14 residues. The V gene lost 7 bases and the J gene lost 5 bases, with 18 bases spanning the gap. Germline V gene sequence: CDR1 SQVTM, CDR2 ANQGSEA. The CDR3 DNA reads TGCAGCGATAGGACAAGCCCGACTAACAATGAGCAGTTCTTC. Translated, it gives CSDRTSPTNNEQFF.

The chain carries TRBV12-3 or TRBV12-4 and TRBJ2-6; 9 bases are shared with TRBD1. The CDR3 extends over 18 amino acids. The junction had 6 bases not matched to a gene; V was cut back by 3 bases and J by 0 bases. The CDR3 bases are TGTGCCAGCAGTTTTCGAACAGGGGGCATCTCTGGGGCCAACGTCCTGACTTTC. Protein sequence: CASSFRTGGISGANVLTF.

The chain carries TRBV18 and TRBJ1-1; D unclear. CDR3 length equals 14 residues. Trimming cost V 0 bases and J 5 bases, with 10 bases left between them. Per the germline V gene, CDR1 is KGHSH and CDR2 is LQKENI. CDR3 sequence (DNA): TGTGCCAGCTCACCACCGAAGGGAAGAACTGAAGCTTTCTTT. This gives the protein CASSPPKGRTEAFF. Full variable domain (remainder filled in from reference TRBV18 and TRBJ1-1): NAGVMQNPRHLVRRRGQEARLRCSPMKGHSHVYWYRQLPEEGLKFMVYLQKENIIDESGMPKERFSAEFPKEGPSILRIQQVVRGDSAAYFCASSPPKGRTEAFFGQGTRLTVV.

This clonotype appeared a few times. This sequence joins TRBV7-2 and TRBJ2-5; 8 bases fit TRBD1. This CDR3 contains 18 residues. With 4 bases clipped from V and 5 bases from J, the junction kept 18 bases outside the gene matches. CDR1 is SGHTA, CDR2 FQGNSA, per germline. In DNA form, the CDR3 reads TGTGCCAGCAGCTCGGTCCGGACAGGGAGGTTTGTGACGGAGACCCAGTACTTC. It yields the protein CASSSVRTGRFVTETQYF.

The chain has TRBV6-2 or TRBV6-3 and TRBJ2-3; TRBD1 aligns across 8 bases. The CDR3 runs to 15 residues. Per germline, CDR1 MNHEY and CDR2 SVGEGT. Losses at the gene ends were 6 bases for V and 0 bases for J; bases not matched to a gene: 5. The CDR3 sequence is CASRPRGRSTDTQYF. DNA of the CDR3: TGTGCCAGCAGACCCAGGGGGCGGAGCACAGATACGCAGTATTTT.

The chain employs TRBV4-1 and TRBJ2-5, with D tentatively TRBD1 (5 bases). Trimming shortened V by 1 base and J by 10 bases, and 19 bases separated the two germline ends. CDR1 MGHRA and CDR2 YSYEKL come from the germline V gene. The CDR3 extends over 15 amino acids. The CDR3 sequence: CASSQVGRQFSGQYF. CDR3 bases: TGCGCCAGCAGCCAAGTCGGGCGACAGTTTTCGGGCCAGTACTTC.

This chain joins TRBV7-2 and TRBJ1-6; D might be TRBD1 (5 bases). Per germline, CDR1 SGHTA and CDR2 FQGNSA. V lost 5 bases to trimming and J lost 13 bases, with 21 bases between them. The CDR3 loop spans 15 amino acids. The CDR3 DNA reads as TGTGCCAGCAGCCTTGTGGGGGGAATTGTACCTCCCCTCCACTTT. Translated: CASSLVGGIVPPLHF.

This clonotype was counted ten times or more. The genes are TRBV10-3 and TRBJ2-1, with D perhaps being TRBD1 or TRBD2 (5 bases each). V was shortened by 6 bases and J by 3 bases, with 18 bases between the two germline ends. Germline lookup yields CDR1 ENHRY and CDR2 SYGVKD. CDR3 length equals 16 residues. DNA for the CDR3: TGTGCCATCAGCAGCCGGGGCCGCTCCCTCTACAATGAGCAGTTCTTC. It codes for CAISSRGRSLYNEQFF.

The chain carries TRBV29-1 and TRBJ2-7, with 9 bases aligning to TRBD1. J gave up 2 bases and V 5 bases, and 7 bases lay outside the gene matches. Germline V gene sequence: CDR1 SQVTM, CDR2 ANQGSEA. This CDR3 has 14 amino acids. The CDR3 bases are TGCAGCGTTCCGACAGGGGGACATCCCTACGAGCAGTACTTC. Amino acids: CSVPTGGHPYEQYF.

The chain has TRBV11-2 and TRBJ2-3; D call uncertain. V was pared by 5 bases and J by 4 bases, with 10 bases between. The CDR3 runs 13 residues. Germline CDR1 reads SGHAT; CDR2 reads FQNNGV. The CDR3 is CASSPFAPDTQYF. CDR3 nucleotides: TGTGCCAGCAGCCCTTTCGCCCCAGATACGCAGTATTTT.

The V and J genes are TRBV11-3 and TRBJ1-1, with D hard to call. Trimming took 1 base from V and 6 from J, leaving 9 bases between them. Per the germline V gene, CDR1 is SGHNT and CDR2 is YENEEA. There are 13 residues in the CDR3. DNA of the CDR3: TGTGCCAGCAGCTTAGTGCCGGAGGCTGAAGCTTTCTTT. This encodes CASSLVPEAEAFF.

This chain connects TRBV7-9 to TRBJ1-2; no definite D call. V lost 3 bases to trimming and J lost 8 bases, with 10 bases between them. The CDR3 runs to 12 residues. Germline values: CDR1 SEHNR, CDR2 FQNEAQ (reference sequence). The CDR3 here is CASSFSSSGYTF. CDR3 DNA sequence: TGTGCCAGCAGCTTCAGTAGCAGCGGCTACACCTTC. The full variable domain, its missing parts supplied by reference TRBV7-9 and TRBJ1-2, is DTGVSQNPRHKITKRGQNVTFRCDPISEHNRLYWYRQTLGQGPEFLTYFQNEAQLEKSRLLSDRFSAERPKGSFSTLEIQRTEQGDSAMYLCASSFSSSGYTFGSGTRLTVV.

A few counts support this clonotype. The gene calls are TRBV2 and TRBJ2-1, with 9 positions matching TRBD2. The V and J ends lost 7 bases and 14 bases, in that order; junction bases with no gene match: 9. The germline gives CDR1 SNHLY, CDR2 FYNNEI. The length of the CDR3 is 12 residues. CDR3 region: CASTQDGTSKFF. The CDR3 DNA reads TGTGCCAGCACCCAAGACGGGACTAGCAAGTTCTTC.

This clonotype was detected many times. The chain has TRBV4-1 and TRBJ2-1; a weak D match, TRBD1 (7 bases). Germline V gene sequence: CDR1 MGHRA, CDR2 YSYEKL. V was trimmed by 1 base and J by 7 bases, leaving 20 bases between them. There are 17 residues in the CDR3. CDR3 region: CASSQVGSAPGGNEQFF. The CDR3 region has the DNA TGCGCCAGCAGCCAAGTTGGTAGCGCCCCAGGGGGGAATGAGCAGTTCTTC.

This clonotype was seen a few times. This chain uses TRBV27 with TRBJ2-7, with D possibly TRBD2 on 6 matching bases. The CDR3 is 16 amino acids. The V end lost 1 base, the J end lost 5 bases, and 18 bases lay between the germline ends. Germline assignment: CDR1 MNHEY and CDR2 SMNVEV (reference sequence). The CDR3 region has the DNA TGTGCCAGCAGTTTATTAGCGGTGCGGCCAGGGAACGAGCAGTACGTC. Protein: CASSLLAVRPGNEQYV.

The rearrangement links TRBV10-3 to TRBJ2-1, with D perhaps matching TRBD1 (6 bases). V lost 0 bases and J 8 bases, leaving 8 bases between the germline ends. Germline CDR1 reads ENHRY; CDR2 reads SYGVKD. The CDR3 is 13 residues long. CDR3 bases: TGTGCCATCAGTGAGTCCCCAGGGGATGAGCAGTTCTTC. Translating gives CAISESPGDEQFF.

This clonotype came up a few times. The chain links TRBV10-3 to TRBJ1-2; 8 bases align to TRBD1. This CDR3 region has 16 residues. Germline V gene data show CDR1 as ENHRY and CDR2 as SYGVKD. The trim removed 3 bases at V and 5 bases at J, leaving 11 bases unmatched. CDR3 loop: CAISDGGQDLKYGYTF. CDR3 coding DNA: TGTGCCATCAGTGATGGGGGACAGGACCTTAAATATGGCTACACCTTC.

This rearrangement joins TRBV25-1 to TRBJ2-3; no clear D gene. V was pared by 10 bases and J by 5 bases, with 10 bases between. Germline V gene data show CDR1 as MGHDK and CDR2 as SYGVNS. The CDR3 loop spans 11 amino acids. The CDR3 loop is CATSDGDTQYF. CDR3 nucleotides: TGTGCCACCTCAGATGGAGATACGCAGTATTTT.

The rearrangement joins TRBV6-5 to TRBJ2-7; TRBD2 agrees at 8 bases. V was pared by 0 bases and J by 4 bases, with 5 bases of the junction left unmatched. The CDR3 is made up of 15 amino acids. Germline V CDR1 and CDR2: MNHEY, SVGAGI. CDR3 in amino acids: CASSYSREEEYEQYV. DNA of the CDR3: TGTGCCAGCAGTTACTCGCGGGAGGAAGAGTACGAGCAGTACGTC.

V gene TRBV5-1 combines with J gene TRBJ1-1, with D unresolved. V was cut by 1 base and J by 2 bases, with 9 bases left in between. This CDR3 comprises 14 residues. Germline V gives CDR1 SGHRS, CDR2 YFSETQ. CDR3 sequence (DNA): TGCGCCAGCAGCTTGTTATACGACAACACTGAAGCTTTCTTT. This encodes CASSLLYDNTEAFF.

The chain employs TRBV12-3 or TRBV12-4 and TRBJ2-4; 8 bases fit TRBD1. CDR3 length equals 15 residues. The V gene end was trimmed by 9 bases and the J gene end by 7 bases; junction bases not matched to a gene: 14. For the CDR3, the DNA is TGTGCCAGACCGACAGGGGCTTGGGTCTCGAACATTCAGTACTTC. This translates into CARPTGAWVSNIQYF.

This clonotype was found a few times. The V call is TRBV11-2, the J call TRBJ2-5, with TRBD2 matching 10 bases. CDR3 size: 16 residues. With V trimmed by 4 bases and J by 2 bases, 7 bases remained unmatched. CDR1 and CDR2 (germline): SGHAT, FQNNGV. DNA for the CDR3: TGTGCCAGCAGCTATTCCGGGACTAGCGTACAAGAGACCCAGTACTTC. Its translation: CASSYSGTSVQETQYF.

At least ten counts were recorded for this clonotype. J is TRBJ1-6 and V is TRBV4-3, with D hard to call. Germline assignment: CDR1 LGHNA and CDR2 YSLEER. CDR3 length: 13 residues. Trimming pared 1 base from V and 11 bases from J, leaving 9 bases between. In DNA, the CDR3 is TGCGCCAGCAGCCAAGTTGACGGTCCACCCCTCCACTTT. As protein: CASSQVDGPPLHF.

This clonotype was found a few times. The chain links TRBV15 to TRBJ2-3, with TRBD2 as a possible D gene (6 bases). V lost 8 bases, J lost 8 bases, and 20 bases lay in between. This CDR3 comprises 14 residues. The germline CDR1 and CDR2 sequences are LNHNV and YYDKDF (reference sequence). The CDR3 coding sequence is TGTGCCACCGGGGGGACCCCAACCCCGGGTACGCAGTATTTT. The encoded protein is CATGGTPTPGTQYF.

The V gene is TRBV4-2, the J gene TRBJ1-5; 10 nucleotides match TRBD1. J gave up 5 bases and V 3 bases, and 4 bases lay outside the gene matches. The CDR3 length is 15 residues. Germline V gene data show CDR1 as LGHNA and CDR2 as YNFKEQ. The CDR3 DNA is TGTGCCAGCAGCCAGTCCGGGACAGGGGATCAGCCCCAGCATTTT. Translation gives CASSQSGTGDQPQHF.

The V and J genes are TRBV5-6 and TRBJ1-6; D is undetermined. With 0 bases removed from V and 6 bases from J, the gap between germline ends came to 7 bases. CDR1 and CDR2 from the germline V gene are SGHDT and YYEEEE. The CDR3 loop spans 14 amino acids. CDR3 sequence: CASSLGLGNSPLHF. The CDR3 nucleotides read TGTGCCAGCAGCTTGGGCCTGGGTAATTCACCCCTCCACTTT.

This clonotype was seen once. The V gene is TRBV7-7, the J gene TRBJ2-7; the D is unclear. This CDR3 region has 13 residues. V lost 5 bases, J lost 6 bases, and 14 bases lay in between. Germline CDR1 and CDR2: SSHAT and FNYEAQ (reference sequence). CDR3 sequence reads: CASSRDDVGEQYF. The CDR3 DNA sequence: TGTGCCAGCAGCCGCGACGACGTAGGCGAGCAGTACTTC.

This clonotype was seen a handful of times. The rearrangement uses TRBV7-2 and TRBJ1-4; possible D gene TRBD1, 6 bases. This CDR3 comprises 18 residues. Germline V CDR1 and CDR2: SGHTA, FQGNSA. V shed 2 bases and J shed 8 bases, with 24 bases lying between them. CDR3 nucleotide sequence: TGTGCCAGCAGCTTAATCGGCGTGGGACATTCGGTGGGGGAAAAACTGTTTTTT. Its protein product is CASSLIGVGHSVGEKLFF.